The 2 T cell receptor beta chains presented below share a single source sample, sequenced in a study of T cell repertoires in ileal Crohn's disease. Time point reported: neoterminal ileum biopsy at postoperative endoscopy, about 6 months after surgery. This table comes from immunoSEQ multiplex PCR, and its TCRdb copy is limited to in-frame clones, with some not included. Found here are about 12,000 clones, 82% of them singletons; the top ten hold under 13%. The sample was ileal tissue. Receptor source: an adult with Crohn's disease.

The V and J genes are TRBV5-4 and TRBJ2-4; 7 bases fit TRBD2. CDR1 is SGHNT and CDR2 is YYREEE in the germline V gene (reference sequence). The ends lost 0 bases at V and 1 base at J; junction bases unmatched: 4. CDR3 length: 16 residues. The CDR3 loop is CASSLGREGAKNIQYF. Written as DNA, the CDR3 is TGTGCCAGCAGCTTGGGGAGGGAGGGGGCCAAAAACATTCAGTACTTC.

V usage is TRBV25-1 and J usage is TRBJ1-1; possible D gene TRBD1, 6 bases. The CDR3 is made up of 13 amino acids. Trimming took 7 bases from V and 4 from J, leaving 13 bases between them. Germline V lookup: CDR1 MGHDK, CDR2 SYGVNS. Here the CDR3 reads CASTHRAGTEAFF. For the CDR3, the DNA is TGTGCCAGCACCCACAGGGCTGGCACTGAAGCTTTCTTT.